This T cell receptor beta chain appears in the sequencing data of a study of blood T cell repertoires in COVID-19. Data came from immunoSEQ multiplex PCR; TCRdb stores just in-frame clones and leaves some out. The sample records 350,000 to 400,000 clones, about nine tenths being singletons. Participant-reported clinical history was the basis for cohort assignment. This clone was detected only once. The CDR3 covers 16 residues. Germline assignment: CDR1 SGHTA and CDR2 FQGNSA. J was trimmed by 5 bases and V by 1 base; bases with no gene match: 6. The clonotype comes from a woman in her forties who had been exposed to COVID-19. V is TRBV7-2 and J is TRBJ2-1; TRBD2 aligns across 9 bases. Sample: PBMCs or T cells enriched from blood (not recorded which). The CDR3 region has the DNA TGTGCCAGCAGCTTAGTATGGCTAGCGGGAAACAATGAGCAGTTCTTC. Protein: CASSLVWLAGNNEQFF.